Following are 25 T cell receptor beta chains from one sample sequenced in a study of T-cell reconstitution after alpha-beta-depleted transplantation in children. As it was prepared, the TCRbeta library received unique molecular identifiers. TCRdb called the PCR reads again in MiXCR, with one record for every CDR3 protein. The table lists around 700,000 distinct CDR3 sequences, about an eighth of them singletons. The sample here was PBMCs, taken before TCRalphabeta/CD19-depleted stem cell transplant. The receptors were gathered from a girl between 2 and 10 years old with congenital amegakaryocytic thrombocytopenia, due to receive a stem cell transplant.

CDR3 bases: TGTGCCAGCAGACGACAGGGAGCCCCTTCCTACGAGCAGTACTTC. Residues: CASRRQGAPSYEQYF. The chain combines TRBV12-3 or TRBV12-4 with TRBJ2-7; 7 nucleotides line up with TRBD1. The ends lost 6 bases at V and 1 base at J; junction bases unmatched: 9. CDR3 length: 15 amino acids.

This clonotype was detected many times. The gene calls are TRBV5-1 and TRBJ2-2; 8 bases agree with TRBD2. The CDR3 is 18 amino acids. With V trimmed by 1 base and J by 6 bases, 14 bases remained unmatched. Germline V gene sequence: CDR1 SGHRS, CDR2 YFSETQ. CDR3 sequence: CASSLLSGGAGIAGELFF. The CDR3 DNA reads as TGCGCCAGCAGCTTGCTCAGCGGGGGTGCAGGGATCGCCGGGGAGCTGTTTTTT.

In regard to this clonotype: A much bigger clone sits one base away, suggesting this may be a read error. The rearrangement joins TRBV29-1 to TRBJ2-5; a weak D match, TRBD1 (6 bases). Trimming removed 8 bases from V and 3 bases from J, with 13 bases in between. Germline V lookup: CDR1 SQVTM, CDR2 ANQGSEA. The CDR3 is 12 amino acids. Here the CDR3 reads CSILDREETQYF. DNA of the CDR3: TGCAGCATACTGGACAGAGAAGAGACCCAGTACTTC.

This clonotype was picked up many times. J is TRBJ2-3 and V is TRBV5-1; D remains ambiguous. Germline values: CDR1 SGHRS, CDR2 YFSETQ. Trimming stripped 0 bases from V and 0 bases from J, with 11 bases between. This CDR3 contains 16 residues. The CDR3 loop reads CASSLVVALSTDTQYF. CDR3 DNA: TGCGCCAGCAGCTTGGTAGTAGCTCTCAGCACAGATACGCAGTATTTT.

Many counts were recorded for this clonotype. The chain recombines TRBV18 with TRBJ2-5; D gene ambiguous. The CDR3 is made up of 11 amino acids. Germline values: CDR1 KGHSH, CDR2 LQKENI. V was cut by 8 bases and J by 2 bases, with 6 bases left in between. The CDR3 bases are TGTGCCAGCAGCCCTCAAGAGACCCAGTACTTC. Protein sequence: CASSPQETQYF.

The rearrangement uses TRBV28 and TRBJ2-2; D not resolved. The V and J ends lost 7 bases and 4 bases respectively, with 13 bases between them. The CDR3 consists of 14 residues. Germline CDR1 and CDR2: MDHEN and SYDVKM. The CDR3 sequence: CASKFHSLTGELFF. The DNA for the CDR3 is TGTGCCAGCAAGTTTCATAGTCTCACCGGGGAGCTGTTTTTT.

The rearrangement uses TRBV27 and TRBJ2-7; TRBD1 is a possible D gene (5 bases). The CDR3 is 14 residues long. V lost 2 bases, J lost 1 base, and 9 bases lay in between. Per the germline V gene, CDR1 is MNHEY and CDR2 is SMNVEV (reference sequence). CDR3 sequence: CASSLIGESYEQYF. The CDR3 DNA reads TGTGCCAGCAGTTTAATAGGGGAATCCTACGAGCAGTACTTC.

A few counts support this clonotype. The gene calls are TRBV7-2 and TRBJ2-7; D is undetermined. The V gene's germline CDR1 is SGHTA and CDR2 FQGNSA. The CDR3 contains 14 residues. V lost 2 bases to trimming and J lost 4 bases, with 12 bases between them. This CDR3 reads CASSLSPLRYEQYF. DNA of the CDR3: TGTGCCAGCAGCTTAAGCCCCCTTCGGTACGAGCAGTACTTC.

This clonotype was seen repeatedly, ten times or more. The rearrangement joins TRBV7-6 to TRBJ2-7; D uncertain. The ends were cut back, 1 base at V and 5 bases at J, with 18 bases in the middle. The germline gives CDR1 SGHVS, CDR2 FNYEAQ. This CDR3 comprises 16 residues. The CDR3 here is CASSLGFGPANDEQYF. The CDR3 DNA is TGTGCCAGCAGCTTAGGTTTCGGTCCAGCAAACGACGAGCAGTACTTC.

This clonotype was seen at least ten times. The chain is built from TRBV7-9 and TRBJ2-7, with D perhaps TRBD1 (6 bases). Germline CDR1 reads SEHNR; CDR2 reads FQNEAQ (reference sequence). This CDR3 region has 13 residues. V was pared by 5 bases and J by 2 bases, with 10 bases between. For the CDR3, the DNA is TGTGCCAGCAGCCCGGACAGTCCCTACGAGCAGTACTTC. Translated, it gives CASSPDSPYEQYF.

The chain uses TRBV7-6 and TRBJ2-1, with TRBD1 matching over 9 bases. Germline loops: CDR1 SGHVS, CDR2 FNYEAQ. The V and J ends lost 5 bases and 9 bases, in that order; junction bases with no gene match: 20. The CDR3 consists of 18 residues. The CDR3 reads CASSTPVGGTGILTEQFF. In DNA form, the CDR3 reads TGTGCCAGCAGCACCCCTGTAGGGGGGACAGGGATCCTCACTGAGCAGTTCTTC.

This clonotype was counted between two and nine times. V is TRBV7-9 and J is TRBJ2-7; TRBD2 agrees at 8 bases. This CDR3 comprises 13 residues. Germline V gives CDR1 SEHNR, CDR2 FQNEAQ (reference sequence). V lost 5 bases, J lost 5 bases, and 5 bases stayed unmatched. CDR3 sequence: CASSGTRVHEQYF. CDR3 coding DNA: TGTGCCAGCAGCGGGACTAGAGTTCACGAGCAGTACTTC.

This clonotype was picked up a small number of times. The genes are TRBV7-3 and TRBJ2-2, with TRBD2 as a possible D gene (7 bases). This CDR3 comprises 14 residues. The germline gives CDR1 SGHTA, CDR2 FQGTGA. With 2 bases removed from V and 6 bases from J, the gap between germline ends came to 10 bases. CDR3 amino acids: CASSLLGGAGELFF. CDR3 nucleotide sequence: TGTGCCAGCAGCTTATTAGGGGGGGCCGGGGAGCTGTTTTTT.

This clonotype was detected only a few times. V gene TRBV7-2 combines with J gene TRBJ1-1; D may be TRBD1 (6 bases). Germline lookup yields CDR1 SGHTA and CDR2 FQGNSA. V dropped 3 bases and J dropped 10 bases, with 12 bases sitting between them. This CDR3 contains 12 residues. Written as DNA, the CDR3 is TGTGCCAGCAGCTTCCCCGGGACAACAGCTTTCTTT. Translating gives CASSFPGTTAFF. The full variable domain, with the rest looked up from reference TRBV7-2 and TRBJ1-1, is GAGVSQSPSNKVTEKGKDVELRCDPISGHTALYWYRQSLGQGLEFLIYFQGNSAPDKSGLPSDRFSAERTGGSVSTLTIQRTQQEDSAVYLCASSFPGTTAFFGQGTRLTVV.

Points on this clonotype: Possible read error: a much larger clone is one base away. The V and J genes are TRBV12-3 or TRBV12-4 and TRBJ2-1; 8 bases agree with TRBD1. The CDR3 is made up of 14 amino acids. With V trimmed by 11 bases and J by 6 bases, 12 bases remained unmatched. The CDR3 protein is CACNPDRVGNEQFF. The CDR3 DNA sequence: TGTGCCTGCAACCCGGACAGGGTGGGCAATGAGCAGTTCTTC.

This clonotype was observed a few times. The genes are TRBV5-6 and TRBJ2-3; 14 bases agree with TRBD2. Germline V gene sequence: CDR1 SGHDT, CDR2 YYEEEE. This CDR3 has 15 amino acids. V lost 1 base and J lost 10; bases outside the gene matches: 5. CDR3 DNA: TGTGCCAGCAGCTTGCCCGGGACTAGCGGGAGTGCGCAGTATTTT. Its protein is CASSLPGTSGSAQYF.

This clonotype was seen ten or more times. The chain couples TRBV4-1 to TRBJ2-3; D perhaps matches TRBD2 (6 bases). Per the germline V gene, CDR1 is MGHRA and CDR2 is YSYEKL. Trimming cost V 5 bases and J 5 bases, with 14 bases left between them. CDR3 length: 14 residues. This CDR3 is CASSTGGSVDTQYF. The CDR3 DNA sequence: TGCGCCAGCAGCACTGGAGGGAGTGTAGATACGCAGTATTTT.

This clonotype occurred a few times. The chain couples TRBV5-1 to TRBJ2-1; no clear D gene. V was pared by 3 bases and J by 8 bases, with 6 bases between. Germline CDR1 and CDR2: SGHRS and YFSETQ. CDR3 size: 11 residues. CDR3 amino acids: CASSSLHEQFF. The CDR3 coding sequence is TGCGCCAGCAGCTCGTTGCATGAGCAGTTCTTC.

Remarks on this clonotype: This clone may be a read error of a much larger clone one base away. The rearrangement uses TRBV20-1 and TRBJ2-1; 7 bases fit TRBD2. The germline CDR1 and CDR2 sequences are DFQATT and SNEGSKA (reference sequence). There are 15 residues in the CDR3. The CDR3 DNA reads as TGCAGAGCTAGAGATCAAGGGACTACCTACAATGAGCAGTTCTTC. Amino acids: CRARDQGTTYNEQFF.

This clonotype was detected only a few times. The V gene is TRBV21-1, the J gene TRBJ2-5; the D call TRBD1 from the table was never checked on the DNA. TRBV21-1 is labeled a pseudogene. The CDR3 sequence is 12 residues long. The CDR3 coding sequence is TGTGCCAGCAGCAAGATCGGAACAGCCCAGTACTTC. Protein sequence: CASSKIGTAQYF.

The sample holds many counts of this clonotype. The genes are TRBV5-1 and TRBJ1-1; D remains unclear. The CDR3 is made up of 13 amino acids. Germline V gene lookup returns CDR1 SGHRS and CDR2 YFSETQ. V lost 1 base and J 2 bases, leaving 6 bases between the germline ends. DNA of the CDR3: TGCGCCAGCAGCTTGCATTCAAACACTGAAGCTTTCTTT. It is translated as CASSLHSNTEAFF.

V and J are TRBV7-9 and TRBJ2-1, with D perhaps matching TRBD1 or TRBD2 (7 bases each). Germline V gene lookup returns CDR1 SEHNR and CDR2 FQNEAQ (reference sequence). The length of the CDR3 is 14 residues. V was clipped by 7 bases and J by 6 bases, with 16 bases between them. CDR3 bases: TGTGCCAGCACCGCAGGGGGGGATACCAATGAGCAGTTCTTC. Translation gives CASTAGGDTNEQFF.

The CDR3 protein is CASRPEQAGEGDTQYF. CDR3 sequence (DNA): TGTGCCAGCAGGCCAGAGCAGGCGGGAGAAGGCGATACGCAGTATTTT. The genes are TRBV6-8 and TRBJ2-3; TRBD2 matches at 7 bases. CDR1 and CDR2 (germline): MNHGY, SAAAGT. The CDR3 has 16 amino acids. The J segment lost 6 bases and the V segment lost 6 bases, leaving 15 bases of the junction unmatched.

This clonotype was picked up a small number of times. The J gene is TRBJ2-5, the V gene TRBV19; TRBD2 aligns across 7 bases. CDR1 and CDR2 (germline): LNHDA, SQIVND (reference sequence). The ends lost 0 bases at V and 2 bases at J; junction bases unmatched: 6. The CDR3 sequence is 16 residues long. In nucleotides, the CDR3 is TGTGCCAGTAGTATAGACGGACTAGGGCATCAAGAGACCCAGTACTTC. Its protein product is CASSIDGLGHQETQYF.

This clonotype was seen many times. This sequence joins TRBV5-1 and TRBJ2-3, with 12 bases identical to TRBD1. V gave up 0 bases and J gave up 0 bases; unmatched junction bases: 14. This CDR3 region has 21 residues. Germline loops: CDR1 SGHRS, CDR2 YFSETQ. The CDR3 bases are TGCGCCAGCAGCTTGGGACCAGACTGGGACAGGGGGCTGTCTAGCACAGATACGCAGTATTTT. This sequence encodes CASSLGPDWDRGLSSTDTQYF.